The source of this T cell receptor beta chain is a study of blood T cell repertoires in COVID-19. Produced via immunoSEQ multiplex PCR; TCRdb's table is partial and in-frame only. Altogether about 380,000 clones are present, more than 75% being singletons, with the ten largest covering 0.9% to 1.5%. CDR3 length: 13 amino acids. V was clipped by 4 bases and J by 10 bases; unmatched bases: 8. Germline CDR1 reads MDHEN; CDR2 reads SYDVKM. Cohort 3 donors were reported recovered after two negative PCRs, clearance, or symptom resolution. The TCR was taken from a woman aged 18-35 years who had recovered from COVID-19. The rearrangement uses TRBV28 and TRBJ1-1, with TRBD1 identical over 8 bases. The sample comprised PBMCs or T cells enriched from blood (not recorded which). Written as DNA, the CDR3 is TGTGCCAGCAGTTGGGACAGGTCTGTTGGAGCTTTCTTT. Translation: CASSWDRSVGAFF. The full variable domain, with the rest looked up from reference TRBV28 and TRBJ1-1, is DVKVTQSSRYLVKRTGEKVFLECVQDMDHENMFWYRQDPGLGLRLIYFSYDVKMKEKGDIPEGYSVSREKKERFSLILESASTNQTSMYLCASSWDRSVGAFFGQGTRLTVV.